The 25 T cell receptor beta chains in this list originate from one sample, sequenced in a study of blood T cell repertoires in COVID-19. Profiling relied on immunoSEQ multiplex PCR, and the TCRdb table lists in-frame clones only, not all of them. The sample includes about 45,000 clones, 83% of them seen just once. The sequencing input was peripheral blood. Receptor source: a woman over 75 with acute or convalescent COVID-19.

The gene calls are TRBV19 and TRBJ2-1; D possibly corresponds to TRBD2 (6 bases). Germline CDR1 reads LNHDA; CDR2 reads SQIVND (reference sequence). The CDR3 runs to 16 residues. The germline V and J ends were trimmed by 4 bases and 0 bases, with 13 bases remaining between them. The CDR3 bases are TGTGCCAGTAGTACAGGGACTTCCAGCTCCTACAATGAGCAGTTCTTC. Translated, it gives CASSTGTSSSYNEQFF.

The chain links TRBV9 to TRBJ1-1; no clear D. The CDR3 length is 13 residues. Germline CDR1 is SGDLS and CDR2 is YYNGEE. Trimming removed 4 bases at V and 1 base at J, with 8 bases between. Written as DNA, the CDR3 is TGTGCCAGCAGCTACGCGTCGAACACTGAAGCTTTCTTT. This translates into CASSYASNTEAFF. The full variable domain, with the rest looked up from reference TRBV9 and TRBJ1-1, is DSGVTQTPKHLITATGQRVTLRCSPRSGDLSVYWYQQSLDQGLQFLIQYYNGEERAKGNILERFSAQQFPDLHSELNLSSLELGDSALYFCASSYASNTEAFFGQGTRLTVV.

The chain couples TRBV20-1 to TRBJ1-1; D unresolved. V lost 3 bases and J lost 1, with 3 bases in between. Germline V CDR1 and CDR2: DFQATT, SNEGSKA (reference sequence). This CDR3 is 11 amino acids long. The CDR3 region is CSASRNTEAFF. The CDR3 bases are TGCAGTGCTAGCAGGAACACTGAAGCTTTCTTT.

CDR3 coding DNA: TGCAGTGCCCACCCAGTGGGGGACACCTATGGCTACACCTTC. As protein: CSAHPVGDTYGYTF. This rearrangement joins TRBV29-1 to TRBJ1-2; possibly TRBD1 for D (6 bases). The CDR3 is 14 amino acids. Looked up from germline, CDR1 is SQVTM and CDR2 is ANQGSEA.

This clone was counted once. The chain employs TRBV2 and TRBJ2-2, with 7 bases lining up with TRBD1. Trimming at V came to 2 bases and at J to 4 bases, leaving 4 bases not matched to a gene. CDR1 is SNHLY and CDR2 is FYNNEI in the germline V gene. CDR3 length: 15 residues. CDR3 sequence: CASSEWAGGTGELFF. The DNA of the CDR3 is TGTGCCAGCAGTGAATGGGCAGGGGGCACCGGGGAGCTGTTTTTT.

The chain is built from TRBV5-1 and TRBJ2-1; D may be TRBD2 (5 bases). V was shortened by 0 bases and J by 8 bases, with 12 bases between the two germline ends. The germline V gene encodes CDR1 SGHRS and CDR2 YFSETQ. The CDR3 has 14 amino acids. The CDR3 loop reads CASSLETGMDEQFF. The CDR3 bases are TGCGCCAGCAGCTTGGAAACGGGAATGGATGAGCAGTTCTTC.

V gene TRBV9 combines with J gene TRBJ2-3, with 8 bases identical to TRBD1. Trimming at V came to 4 bases and at J to 14 bases, leaving 6 bases not matched to a gene. CDR1 SGDLS and CDR2 YYNGEE come from the germline V gene. The CDR3 runs to 11 residues. The CDR3 sequence: CASSTGTGRYF. The CDR3 coding sequence is TGTGCCAGCAGCACCGGGACAGGCCGGTATTTT.

In its sample, this clone was seen once. The CDR3 nucleotides read TGTGCAAGTCGCTTAGTCGGCGGGGGGCTCAATGAGCAGTTCTTC. The encoded protein is CASRLVGGGLNEQFF. The chain combines TRBV12-2 with TRBJ2-1; the tabulated D call, TRBD2, remains unverified against the DNA. TRBV12-2 is shown as a pseudogene. This CDR3 contains 15 residues.

The rearrangement joins TRBV19 to TRBJ2-1; 8 bases map to TRBD2. V lost 6 bases, J lost 7 bases, and 14 bases stayed unmatched. CDR1 is LNHDA, CDR2 SQIVND, per germline (reference sequence). This CDR3 comprises 16 residues. The CDR3 protein is CASSPGGTGGLNEQFF. CDR3 bases: TGTGCCAGTAGCCCTGGGGGGACGGGGGGGTTAAATGAGCAGTTCTTC.

The rearrangement joins TRBV7-3 to TRBJ2-5, with D unclear. The V end lost 4 bases, the J end lost 1 base, and 13 bases lay between the germline ends. The CDR3 loop spans 15 amino acids. CDR1 SGHTA and CDR2 FQGTGA come from the germline V gene. CDR3 coding DNA: TGTGCCAGCAGCTCGGGTCCCACACGCCAAGAGACCCAGTACTTC. Protein: CASSSGPTRQETQYF.

This chain joins TRBV18 and TRBJ2-2; 7 nucleotides agree with TRBD1. Looked up from germline, CDR1 is KGHSH and CDR2 is LQKENI. V trimming: 5 bases; J trimming: 0 bases; junction bases outside the gene matches: 9. The CDR3 length is 17 residues. The CDR3 region has the DNA TGTGCCAGCTCATTACCGGGACAGCCGACGAACACCGGGGAGCTGTTTTTT. It codes for CASSLPGQPTNTGELFF.

This sequence joins TRBV19 and TRBJ2-7; 7 bases agree with TRBD1. V shed 5 bases, J shed 5 bases, and the junction held 9 bases outside the gene matches. The V gene's germline CDR1 is LNHDA and CDR2 SQIVND (reference sequence). The CDR3 totals 14 residues. The CDR3 sequence: CASSPSWDSDEQYF. CDR3 sequence (DNA): TGTGCCAGTAGTCCTTCCTGGGACAGCGACGAGCAGTACTTC.

The chain recombines TRBV28 with TRBJ1-5, with a possible D match to TRBD1 (6 bases). In germline, CDR1 is MDHEN, CDR2 SYDVKM. This CDR3 has 14 amino acids. V lost 5 bases and J 5 bases, leaving 13 bases between the germline ends. The CDR3 nucleotides read TGTGCCAGCAGTATCAGGGGCAGGGATCAGCCCCAGCATTTT. This translates into CASSIRGRDQPQHF.

V and J are TRBV3-1 (or the pseudogene TRBV3-2) and TRBJ1-3; D unresolved. This CDR3 contains 15 residues. The V end lost 1 base, the J end lost 3 bases, and 10 bases lay between the germline ends. Germline assignment: CDR1 LGHDT and CDR2 YNNKEL (reference sequence). Written as DNA, the CDR3 is TGTGCCAGCAGCCAAGGGTCTACGCGTGGAAACACCATATATTTT. This codes for CASSQGSTRGNTIYF.

The chain recombines TRBV6-5 with TRBJ1-5; 10 nucleotides align to TRBD1. Germline values: CDR1 MNHEY, CDR2 SVGAGI. CDR3 length: 13 amino acids. Losses at the gene ends were 6 bases for V and 15 bases for J; bases not matched to a gene: 11. The CDR3 bases are TGTGCCAGCAGGATGACAGGGGGCCGGGGGGGGCATTTT. This translates into CASRMTGGRGGHF.

This rearrangement joins TRBV9 to TRBJ1-1, with 9 bases lining up with TRBD1. The trim removed 4 bases at V and 7 bases at J, leaving 11 bases unmatched. CDR3 length equals 15 residues. CDR1 is SGDLS, CDR2 YYNGEE, per germline. As DNA, the CDR3 is TGTGCCAGCAGCCCAAGACAGGGGGAGAGGGGTGAAGCTTTCTTT. It specifies CASSPRQGERGEAFF.

This chain links TRBV6-5 with TRBJ1-5; D unclear. CDR3 length: 13 amino acids. The V gene lost 6 bases and the J gene lost 3 bases, with 9 bases spanning the gap. Germline CDR1 is MNHEY and CDR2 is SVGAGI. The CDR3 region is CASRYGDNQPQHF. The CDR3 bases are TGTGCCAGCAGGTACGGAGACAATCAGCCCCAGCATTTT.

CDR3 nucleotides: TGTGCCAGCAGTTACGGGCCTCACCCCCAAGAGACCCAGTACTTC. Translation: CASSYGPHPQETQYF. The chain uses TRBV6-5 and TRBJ2-5; D unclear. Trimming stripped 2 bases from V and 1 base from J, with 11 bases between. Germline CDR1 MNHEY, CDR2 SVGAGI. CDR3 length equals 15 residues.

The chain joins TRBV19 to TRBJ2-3, with 8 bases aligning to TRBD1. Germline V lookup: CDR1 LNHDA, CDR2 SQIVND (reference sequence). V lost 2 bases, J lost 1 base, and 5 bases stayed unmatched. The CDR3 contains 16 residues. The CDR3 DNA sequence: TGTGCCAGTAGTATAAGGTCGGGACAGGGCACAGATACGCAGTATTTT. Its translation is CASSIRSGQGTDTQYF.

The chain's CDR3 is CSASPDNEQFF. In DNA form, the CDR3 reads TGCAGTGCTAGTCCAGACAATGAGCAGTTCTTC. The V call is TRBV20-1, the J call TRBJ2-1; D is ambiguous. The V end was cut by 3 bases, the J end by 5 bases, with 5 bases between. CDR3 length equals 11 residues. The germline gives CDR1 DFQATT, CDR2 SNEGSKA (reference sequence).

This chain uses TRBV11-2 with TRBJ1-1; D gene ambiguous. V lost 1 base and J 1 base, leaving 16 bases between the germline ends. The CDR3 length is 17 residues. Germline-derived CDR1 and CDR2 are SGHAT and FQNNGV. Here the CDR3 reads CASSLVGGSGWNTEAFF. CDR3 DNA sequence: TGTGCCAGCAGCTTAGTTGGAGGTAGTGGTTGGAACACTGAAGCTTTCTTT.

CDR3 protein: CASSADRGVYNEQFF. Written as DNA, the CDR3 is TGCGCCAGCAGCGCGGACAGGGGGGTCTACAATGAGCAGTTCTTC. The genes are TRBV5-1 and TRBJ2-1; 10 bases are a match to TRBD1. The CDR3 is made up of 15 amino acids. The ends lost 4 bases at V and 3 bases at J; junction bases unmatched: 4. Germline-derived CDR1 and CDR2 are SGHRS and YFSETQ.

The gene calls are TRBV12-3 or TRBV12-4 and TRBJ2-5; weak D call: TRBD1 (5 bases). Trimming left V 5 bases short and J 2 bases short, with 9 bases between. This CDR3 has 13 amino acids. CDR3 in DNA: TGTGCCAGCAGTAGGGGTGGGCAAGAGACCCAGTACTTC. Amino acid sequence: CASSRGGQETQYF.

This chain connects TRBV5-1 to TRBJ2-7; TRBD1 matches 12 bases. V shed 3 bases, J shed 2 bases, and the junction held 12 bases outside the gene matches. CDR3 length: 18 residues. The germline V gene encodes CDR1 SGHRS and CDR2 YFSETQ. The CDR3 here is CASSSRDRGQTPTYEQYF. The CDR3 DNA sequence: TGCGCCAGCAGCTCCCGGGACAGGGGGCAAACACCCACCTACGAGCAGTACTTC.

The chain joins TRBV5-5 to TRBJ1-4; TRBD1 matches 8 bases. Germline V CDR1 and CDR2: SGHKS, YYEKEE (reference sequence). Losses at the gene ends were 5 bases for V and 6 bases for J; bases not matched to a gene: 6. The CDR3 consists of 14 residues. The CDR3 region is CASRDYRGDEKLFF. The CDR3 nucleotides are TGTGCCAGCAGGGATTACAGGGGGGATGAAAAACTGTTTTTT.